The source of this T cell receptor (beta chain) is a study of control samples from healthy donors and cancer patients. The V and J ends lost 4 bases and 0 bases, in that order; junction bases with no gene match: 7. The CDR3 is 16 residues long. Per germline, CDR1 MGHRA and CDR2 YSYEKL. Clones were read by immunoSEQ multiplex PCR, and TCRdb kept only the in-frame ones, dropping some. Among over 100,000 clones, 70% to 90% were seen once, and the ten largest hold more than 2.5%. The chain has TRBV4-1 and TRBJ1-1, with TRBD1 matching over 8 bases. Sequences were obtained from blood. This clonotype originated in a man in his fifties or sixties in good health. The CDR3 sequence is CASSLRGQGLNTEAFF. The CDR3 DNA reads TGCGCCAGCAGCCTCAGGGGGCAGGGTCTGAACACTGAAGCTTTCTTT.